Detailed here is one TCR beta chain. Its antigen specificity is not known. No much larger clonotype is one base removed from it; base qualities were not supplied. The donors belonged to the validation cohort of around 130 subjects, which was separate from the approximately 680-subject first cohort. This entry is derived from a study of cytomegalovirus exposure and HLA in healthy donors (dated by TCRdb to about 2017). About the study as a whole: The 670 or so repertoires of the first cohort and the 120 validation repertoires were produced on the same platform, according to a later analysis. The study aimed to test whether signatures of past pathogen exposure could be identified by cataloging public T cell receptors. Along with the approximately 700-subject first cohort, a separate validation cohort of over a hundred different subjects was used. To predict cytomegalovirus infection status, the study combined high-throughput TCR immunosequencing, statistical association of individual TCRs with disease status, and machine learning.

Ends trimmed: V by 2 bases, J by 7 bases; bases unmatched to a gene: 11. From cysteine to phenylalanine, the CDR3 is 16 amino acids long. The CDR3 DNA has 48 bases and is translated from base 1. CDR1 and CDR2 (MRHNA, SNTAGT) derive from the germline V gene. Libraries were built with the immunoSEQ multiplex PCR assay. In the authors' own workflow: A statistical classification framework was developed to diagnose cytomegalovirus status using the catalog of TCR beta chain sequences. In TCRdb, the immuneACCESS table is reduced to in-frame sequences with V and J assigned. These tables do not hold every clone; where another copy was compared, an unresolved V gene accounts for under half, and the others remain unexplained. That table supplies the V and J calls and clone size; D and trimming were determined from the DNA. The sample data list fewer than 200,000 clones, and roughly 85% of these were observed just once. Clones ranked in the top ten supply approximately 15% of the sample.

What the authors observed across the whole study: In the study, 150 to 200 TCR beta chains were listed as associated with cytomegalovirus. While some public TCRs were present in many individuals, most TCR sequences turned up only very rarely across donors. Subsequent analysis determined that TCRs grouped into clusters in the first cohort also showed a tendency toward co-occurrence across the 120 validation repertoires, and roughly 95% of cluster scores exceeded 0. The authors suggested that the approach could potentially be extended to other disease states and immunological phenotypes. In vitro tests confirmed that a few of the cytomegalovirus-associated TCR beta chains recognize cytomegalovirus antigens. A later analysis lacked HLA typing for the validation cohort, so it scored co-occurrence in that cohort across all 120 or so repertoires. Cytomegalovirus status was reported to be diagnosed by the classifier with high specificity and sensitivity in both the original and validation cohorts.

Sequencing was done on a sample of PBMCs. The chain is encoded by TRBV6-4 joined to TRBJ2-1, with TRBD2 identical over 7 junction bases. This TCR was recovered from a young man in good health and CMV-seropositive. The DNA reads as follows: TGTGCCAGCAGTGACCTACCAGCGGGATTGGGAAATGAGCAGTTCTTC. The resulting protein is CASSDLPAGLGNEQFF.